This T cell receptor beta chain was profiled in a study of response to subunit inactivated influenza vaccine. Whole-study findings and limits: It was the authors' suggestion that each seasonal influenza vaccination recruits few new T cells.

This clonotype has ten or more counts. What it recognizes is unknown. TCRdb fed the RT-PCR reads into MiXCR, producing one record per CDR3 protein. The sample consists of 650,000 to 800,000 distinct CDR3 sequences, 15% to 20% of them appearing once. V lost 4 bases and J lost 3; bases outside the gene matches: 3. CDR1 SGHVS and CDR2 FQNEAQ come from the germline V gene. This CDR3 is built from 14 residues. The V gene is TRBV7-8, the J gene TRBJ2-1; 7 bases agree with TRBD1. This receptor was identified in a man aged 45-65 years who received an inactivated influenza vaccine. The starting material was PBMCs from blood, obtained roughly 5 days after vaccination. The CDR3 nucleotides read TGTGCCAGCAGCTCCCGGGACAGCTACAATGAGCAGTTCTTC. This translates into CASSSRDSYNEQFF.